A selection of T cell receptor beta chains follows, all from one sample in a study of PD-1 blockade in classical Hodgkin lymphoma. Some clones are missing from TCRdb's copy, which holds only in-frame ones; the method was immunoSEQ multiplex PCR. The repertoire holds tens of thousands of clones, with 65% to 90% as singletons. The starting material was CD4+ T cells from blood, obtained before the fourth cycle of nivolumab. These receptors all stem from a human donor with classical Hodgkin lymphoma. The CDR3 runs from the conserved cysteine through the conserved F or W. The order of the fields is clone size, D gene, V gene, J gene, CDR3 DNA, CDR3 protein. D genes are given only for firm matches. The size of a clone is reported for some rows only, either as once, few or many, or as a class for expanded clones.

NA	NA	TRBV27	TRBJ1-3	TGTGCCAGCAGTCCAGGGGTGTACTCTGGAAACACCATATATTTT	CASSPGVYSGNTIYF
NA	NA	TRBV6-1	TRBJ1-2	TGTGCCAGCAGTGAACTCGCCGGGAACTATGGCTACACCTTC	CASSELAGNYGYTF
NA	NA	TRBV29-1	TRBJ2-7	TGCAGCGTTGAGGCGGACTCCTACGAGCAGTACTTC	CSVEADSYEQYF
once	NA	TRBV27	TRBJ1-2	TGTGCCAGCAGACTACAGGGCGGCGATGGCTACACCTTC	CASRLQGGDGYTF
NA	NA	TRBV7-8	TRBJ1-2	TGTGCCAGCAGCTTAGCCAAATTCGGGGGGCCAGTGAGTGGCTACACCTTC	CASSLAKFGGPVSGYTF
few	NA	TRBV15	TRBJ2-2	TGTGCCACCCGTCTGGGCGCGGCGAACACCGGGGAGCTGTTTTTT	CATRLGAANTGELFF
NA	NA	TRBV9	TRBJ2-3	TGTGCCAGCAGTCGAGGGGGGCCGGGAGATACGCAGTATTTT	CASSRGGPGDTQYF
NA	NA	TRBV11-2	TRBJ2-7	TGTGCCAGCAGCCGGGGAACAGTCTCCTACGAGCAGTACTTC	CASSRGTVSYEQYF
once	NA	TRBV18	TRBJ1-3	TGTGCCAGCTCACCCGCGGAGAGCTCTGGAAACACCATATATTTT	CASSPAESSGNTIYF
NA	NA	TRBV4-2	TRBJ1-2	TGTGCCAGCAGCCAGACAAACGGGGAAGGCTACACCTTC	CASSQTNGEGYTF
NA	NA	TRBV7-9	TRBJ1-1	TGTGCCAGCAGCTTAGGAATAGGGAACACTGAAGCTTTCTTT	CASSLGIGNTEAFF
NA	NA	TRBV10-3	TRBJ1-2	TGTGCCATCAGTGAGATGGGGGACCTCTATGGCTACACCTTC	CAISEMGDLYGYTF
few	NA	TRBV29-1	TRBJ1-1	TGCAGCGTTGAAGAAGGGGGGGCGCGGACTGAAGCTTTCTTT	CSVEEGGARTEAFF
NA	TRBD2	TRBV7-2	TRBJ2-1	TGTGCCAGCAGCTTAGCATCTAGCGGGTCTTACAATGAGCAGTTCTTC	CASSLASSGSYNEQFF
NA	TRBD1	TRBV18	TRBJ1-1	TGTGCCAGCTCGCCGGCCCCACAGGGGGCGGGAGGCACTGAAGCTTTCTTT	CASSPAPQGAGGTEAFF
NA	NA	TRBV9	TRBJ2-7	TGTGCCAGCAGCGGCGACAGGTCCTACGAGCAGTACTTC	CASSGDRSYEQYF
NA	NA	TRBV2	TRBJ2-5	TGTGCCAGCAGTGAAGGGGACGGAGGCATGACCCAGTACTTC	CASSEGDGGMTQYF
NA	NA	TRBV5-8	TRBJ2-5	TGTGCCAGCAGCTTTCTGTGGGGGCGAGAGACCCAGTACTTC	CASSFLWGRETQYF
medium-sized	NA	TRBV11-3	TRBJ1-6	TGTGCCAGCGCCATTAACCAAGGAGGGAGCTCCTATAATTCACCCCTCCACTTT	CASAINQGGSSYNSPLHF
NA	NA	TRBV12-5	TRBJ1-5	TGTGCTAGTGGTCCAGGGGTCCAGCCCCAGCATTTT	CASGPGVQPQHF
NA	TRBD1	TRBV27	TRBJ2-7	TGTGCCAGCAGTTCGAGGACAGGGGAATACGAGCAGTACTTC	CASSSRTGEYEQYF
NA	TRBD1	TRBV5-1	TRBJ1-2	TGCGCCAGCAGCCCCACGACAGGGAGGGACTATGGCTACACCTTC	CASSPTTGRDYGYTF
NA	NA	TRBV10-3	TRBJ1-3	TGTGCCATCAGTGAAGAGGGGCTCTCTGGAAACACCATATATTTT	CAISEEGLSGNTIYF
NA	NA	TRBV9	TRBJ2-7	TGTGCCAGCAGCCTAGGGGGGGCAGGCCTCGGCGAGCAGTACTTC	CASSLGGAGLGEQYF
few	NA	TRBV19	TRBJ1-5	TGTGCCAGTAGTATAGTGAGGGGCGCTATGGATCAGCCCCAGCATTTT	CASSIVRGAMDQPQHF
NA	NA	TRBV18	TRBJ2-5	TGTGCCAGCTCACCGAACGATGGAACTCGCGAGACCCAGTACTTC	CASSPNDGTRETQYF
NA	TRBD2	TRBV9	TRBJ2-5	TGTGCCAGCAGCGTAGGGCTCGGGACTAGAGATTTCCAGGAGACCCAGTACTTC	CASSVGLGTRDFQETQYF
NA	TRBD1	TRBV7-9	TRBJ1-2	TGTGCCAGCAGCTTGGGACAGACTAACTATGGCTACACCTTC	CASSLGQTNYGYTF
NA	NA	TRBV5-1	TRBJ1-1	TGCGCCAGCAGCTTAGAGATGAACACTGAAGCTTTCTTT	CASSLEMNTEAFF
NA	NA	TRBV2	TRBJ1-1	TGTGCCAGCAGTGTTCGGCCCGGGCCAATGGACACTGAAGCTTTCTTT	CASSVRPGPMDTEAFF
NA	NA	TRBV19	TRBJ1-5	TGTGCCAGTAACTTATTACAGGGATTCGATCAGCCCCAGCATTTT	CASNLLQGFDQPQHF
NA	NA	TRBV27	TRBJ1-6	TGTGCCAGCAGTTTAGAGTTTCATTCACCCCTCCACTTT	CASSLEFHSPLHF
NA	NA	TRBV7-6	TRBJ1-3	TGTGCCAGCAGCCCCCTGTCGGGCACTGGAAACACCATATATTTT	CASSPLSGTGNTIYF
NA	NA	TRBV4-3	TRBJ2-7	TGCGCCAGCAGCCAATCCCTCCAGGGTACCATAGCCTACGAGCAGTACTTC	CASSQSLQGTIAYEQYF
NA	NA	TRBV12-5	TRBJ2-7	TGTGCTAGTGGTTTGACCTCGACAGCCACAAGCTCCTACGAGCAGTACTTC	CASGLTSTATSSYEQYF
once	TRBD1	TRBV5-5	TRBJ1-4	TGTGCCAGCAGCTTGGAGGGGGCTGGGGCTGAAAAACTGTTTTTT	CASSLEGAGAEKLFF
NA	NA	TRBV28	TRBJ1-5	TGTGCCAGCACTTCGTCCGACAGCTTTCGTCAGCCCCAGCATTTT	CASTSSDSFRQPQHF
NA	NA	TRBV11-1	TRBJ2-2	TGTGCCAGCAGCTTGGAAGAGACCGGGGAGCTGTTTTTT	CASSLEETGELFF
NA	NA	TRBV7-9	TRBJ2-3	TGTGCCAGCAGCTACGAGGTACCCGATACGCAGTATTTT	CASSYEVPDTQYF
NA	NA	TRBV5-5	TRBJ2-5	TGTGCCAGCAGCTTTAACATCGGGCTCCCCATGGAGACCCAGTACTTC	CASSFNIGLPMETQYF
NA	NA	TRBV6-5	TRBJ1-1	TGTGCCAGCAGTAACCCGACGGTGAACACTGAAGCTTTCTTT	CASSNPTVNTEAFF
NA	TRBD1	TRBV5-4	TRBJ2-3	TGTGCCAGCAGTCACTGGACAGGGCCTTCCGATACGCAGTATTTT	CASSHWTGPSDTQYF
NA	NA	TRBV5-1	TRBJ1-3	TGCGCCAGCAGCTTGGACGGCTCTGGAAACACCATATATTTT	CASSLDGSGNTIYF
NA	TRBD1	TRBV19	TRBJ2-7	TGTGCCAGTTCGGTACAGGGGGCCTACGAGCAGTACTTC	CASSVQGAYEQYF
NA	NA	TRBV9	TRBJ1-2	TGTGCCAGCAGCGTAGGCGGGTGGCAGTCCCTTAACTATGGCTACACCTTC	CASSVGGWQSLNYGYTF
few	NA	TRBV30	TRBJ1-3	TGTGCCTGGAGTGTAGGCCAGGGGAGCTCTGGAAACACCATATATTTT	CAWSVGQGSSGNTIYF
NA	TRBD1	TRBV7-8	TRBJ2-1	TGTGCCAGCAGCTTTAGCGATTGGACAGGGTCGAATGAGCAGTTCTTC	CASSFSDWTGSNEQFF
NA	NA	TRBV19	TRBJ1-3	TGTGCCAGTAGTATACAGGGACCTGGAAACACCATATATTTT	CASSIQGPGNTIYF
NA	NA	TRBV7-3	TRBJ2-6	TGTGCCAGCAGCTTAAATTCTGGGGCCAACGTCCTGACTTTC	CASSLNSGANVLTF
NA	TRBD1	TRBV7-2	TRBJ1-5	TGTGCCAGCAGCTTAAAGGGACAGGGTAATCAGCCCCAGCATTTT	CASSLKGQGNQPQHF
once	NA	TRBV4-3	TRBJ1-1	TGCGCCAGCAGCCAAGTACTGAACACTGAAGCTTTCTTT	CASSQVLNTEAFF
NA	NA	TRBV5-4	TRBJ1-4	TGTGCCAGCAGCTTAGGGGGACGGACAACTAATGAAAAACTGTTTTTT	CASSLGGRTTNEKLFF